This T cell receptor beta chain derives from a study of T cells in Graves' hyperthyroidism and ophthalmopathy (dated by TCRdb to the late 2010s). Describing the broader study: Peripheral blood samples were taken at initial diagnosis, before any treatment was given. After sampling, hyperthyroidism patients received methimazole starting at 30 mg daily, and ophthalmopathy patients received high-dose intravenous methylprednisolone. Prospective prediction of ophthalmopathy was tested in an independent validation cohort of 18 to 20 hyperthyroidism patients and roughly 16 patients who later progressed to ophthalmopathy. For training and testing, the 110 or so patients in the discovery cohort were randomly divided in a 7:3 ratio. In more than five Graves' hyperthyroidism patients, the study also compared T-cell repertoires from thyroid tissue with T-cell repertoires from blood. TCR Vbeta CDR3 sequencing of 120 to 150 peripheral blood samples (approximately 44 ophthalmopathy, 75 hyperthyroidism and roughly 17 progressor patients) is reported in the paper. To identify TCR V-J signatures that set the groups apart, the researchers used a discovery cohort of about a hundred patients, made up of under 45 with Graves' ophthalmopathy and 55 to 65 with stable Graves' hyperthyroidism. Points the paper makes about the study in general: Most expanded thyroid clonotypes (frequency above 0.001) were also detected in blood, a finding suggesting that blood repertoires may reflect thyroid immune responses. In validation, the model predicted progression to ophthalmopathy a median of roughly six months before onset, with about 71% sensitivity and just under 75% specificity. Sample size was not statistically predetermined, and blinding of investigators to group allocation was not performed. A model built on a 13 V-J signature distinguished ophthalmopathy from stable hyperthyroidism, reaching roughly 88% sensitivity and approximately 81% specificity in cross-validation and 80%/75% in testing.

TCR beta CDR3 regions were amplified from RNA transcripts. The first round of RT-PCR for the TCR CDR3 was performed with the HTBI primer set and the Qiagen OneStep RT-PCR kit. Libraries were constructed in a second round of multiplex PCR, after which size selection and purification were carried out. Paired-end sequencing of the libraries was performed with 100 bp reads on an Illumina HiSeq2000. As for the original processing: SOAPnuke was used to process the raw data, throwing out any read that contained adapters or uncalled bases, had a mean Phred below 15, or lacked an exact constant-primer or identifier match. High-quality paired reads were merged using COPE v1.2.5, and each unique nucleotide sequence was defined as a clonotype. MiTCR v1.1 was used to align clonotypes to the IMGT TRBV, TRBD and TRBJ reference segments. Analysis was restricted to V-J combinations with a frequency above 0.0001, which covered roughly 99% of repertoires. The TCS score was defined as F50 (clonal expansion) divided by E x V (chaos), with BLOSUM62-based TCRdist calculated between CDR3 peptides within each V-J. Welch's t-statistics and random forest reduced 450 to 600 V-J features to 10 to 15, which were used in a naive Bayes classifier (R e1071). Using fastp trimming at Q25 and MiXCR clonotype assembly, TCRdb reanalyzed the public sequencing data and kept in-frame beta chains. Rows matching on CDR3 protein sequence are summarized as one entry with the most common DNA and genes. V and J calls and clone size were set by TCRdb, not the authors. The sample table contains over 700,000 distinct CDR3 sequences; only one count was recorded for about 17% of them. Around 17% of the sample goes to the ten largest clones.

This clonotype turned up a few times. Its target antigen remains unknown. Base qualities are not recorded, but no much larger clone differs from it by a single base. Hyperthyroidism patients were newly diagnosed, with disease duration under 2 months, and aged 18 to 65 years. The study excluded patients with uncontrolled infections, other autoimmune diseases, pregnancy or lactation. Clinical symptoms, serum thyroxine and TRAb, thyroid ultrasound, and orbital computed tomography formed the basis for the diagnoses. For progressor patients, blood was drawn at the first diagnosis of hyperthyroidism, before any ophthalmopathy symptoms had appeared. PBMCs were isolated from about 9.1 ml of fresh peripheral blood by Ficoll-Paque density gradient centrifugation. Progressor patients were initially diagnosed with Graves' hyperthyroidism and developed ophthalmopathy during follow-up. Total RNA was extracted using Trizol reagent, and RNA quality was assessed on an Agilent 2100 Bioanalyzer.

The CDR3 goes from the cysteine to the phenylalanine over 15 residues. Only CDR3 DNA remains: 45 bases, in frame from the first base. Looking up the germline V gene (reference sequence) yields CDR1 MNHEY and CDR2 SMNVEV. After removal of 7 bases from V and 0 bases from J, the junction retains 6 bases not matched to a gene. The TCR comes from a woman aged 45-65 years with Graves' hyperthyroidism that later progressed to Graves' ophthalmopathy. Material: blood. Recombination connected TRBV27 to TRBJ2-3, with 8 bases aligning to TRBD2. The CDR3 sequence is CASTGGASSTDTQYF. DNA sequence: TGTGCCAGCACCGGGGGGGCCTCTAGCACAGATACGCAGTATTTT.